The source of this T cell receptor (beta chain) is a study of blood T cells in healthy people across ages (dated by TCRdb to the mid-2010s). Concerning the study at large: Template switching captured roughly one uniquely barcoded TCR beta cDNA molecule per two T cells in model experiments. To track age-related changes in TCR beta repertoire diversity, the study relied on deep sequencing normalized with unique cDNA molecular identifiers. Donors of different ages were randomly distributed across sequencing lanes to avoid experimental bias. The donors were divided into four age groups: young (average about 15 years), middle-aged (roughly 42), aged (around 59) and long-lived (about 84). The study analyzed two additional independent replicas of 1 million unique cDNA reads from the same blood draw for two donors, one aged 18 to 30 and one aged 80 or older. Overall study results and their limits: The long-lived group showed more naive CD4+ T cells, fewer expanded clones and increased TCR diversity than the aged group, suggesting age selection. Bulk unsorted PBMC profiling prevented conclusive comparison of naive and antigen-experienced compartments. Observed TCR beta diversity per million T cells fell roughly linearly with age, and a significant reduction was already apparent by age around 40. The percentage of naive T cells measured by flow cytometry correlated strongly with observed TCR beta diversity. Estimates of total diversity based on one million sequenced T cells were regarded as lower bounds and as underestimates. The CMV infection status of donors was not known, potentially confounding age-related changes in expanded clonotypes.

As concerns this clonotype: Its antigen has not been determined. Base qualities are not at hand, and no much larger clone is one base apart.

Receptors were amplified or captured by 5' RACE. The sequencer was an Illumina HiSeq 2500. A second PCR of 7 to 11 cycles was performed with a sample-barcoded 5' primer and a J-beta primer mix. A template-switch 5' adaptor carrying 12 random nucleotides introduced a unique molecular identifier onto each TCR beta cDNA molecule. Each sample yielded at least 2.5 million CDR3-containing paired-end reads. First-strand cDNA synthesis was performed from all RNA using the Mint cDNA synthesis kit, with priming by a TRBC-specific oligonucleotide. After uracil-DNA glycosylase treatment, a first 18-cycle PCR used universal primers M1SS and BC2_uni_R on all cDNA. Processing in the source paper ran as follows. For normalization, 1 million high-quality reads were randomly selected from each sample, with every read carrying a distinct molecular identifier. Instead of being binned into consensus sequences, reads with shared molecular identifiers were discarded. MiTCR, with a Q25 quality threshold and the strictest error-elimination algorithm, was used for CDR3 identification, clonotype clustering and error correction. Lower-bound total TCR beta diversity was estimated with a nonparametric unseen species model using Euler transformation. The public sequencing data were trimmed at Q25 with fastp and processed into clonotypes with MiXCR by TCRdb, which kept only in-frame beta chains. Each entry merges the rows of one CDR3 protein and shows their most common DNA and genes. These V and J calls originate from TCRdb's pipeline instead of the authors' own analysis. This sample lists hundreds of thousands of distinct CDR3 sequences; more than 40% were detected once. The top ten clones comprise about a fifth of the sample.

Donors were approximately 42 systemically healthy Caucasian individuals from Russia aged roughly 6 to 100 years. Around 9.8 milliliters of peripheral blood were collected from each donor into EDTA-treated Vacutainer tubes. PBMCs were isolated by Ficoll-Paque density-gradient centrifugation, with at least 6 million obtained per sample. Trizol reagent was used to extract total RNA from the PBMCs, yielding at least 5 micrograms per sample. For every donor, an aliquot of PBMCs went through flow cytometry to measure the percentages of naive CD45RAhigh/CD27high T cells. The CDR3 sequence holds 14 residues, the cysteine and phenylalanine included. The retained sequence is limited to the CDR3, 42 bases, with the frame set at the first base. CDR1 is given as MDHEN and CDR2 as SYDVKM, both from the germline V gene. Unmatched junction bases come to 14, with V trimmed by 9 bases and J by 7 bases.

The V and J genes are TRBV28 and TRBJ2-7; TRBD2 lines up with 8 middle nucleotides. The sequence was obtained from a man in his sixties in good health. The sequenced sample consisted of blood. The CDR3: CASLGGAPPEEQYF. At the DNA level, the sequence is TGTGCCAGTCTCGGGGGGGCTCCCCCTGAAGAGCAGTACTTC. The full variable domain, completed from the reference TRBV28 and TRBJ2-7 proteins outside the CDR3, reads DVKVTQSSRYLVKRTGEKVFLECVQDMDHENMFWYRQDPGLGLRLIYFSYDVKMKEKGDIPEGYSVSREKKERFSLILESASTNQTSMYLCASLGGAPPEEQYFGPGTRLTVT.